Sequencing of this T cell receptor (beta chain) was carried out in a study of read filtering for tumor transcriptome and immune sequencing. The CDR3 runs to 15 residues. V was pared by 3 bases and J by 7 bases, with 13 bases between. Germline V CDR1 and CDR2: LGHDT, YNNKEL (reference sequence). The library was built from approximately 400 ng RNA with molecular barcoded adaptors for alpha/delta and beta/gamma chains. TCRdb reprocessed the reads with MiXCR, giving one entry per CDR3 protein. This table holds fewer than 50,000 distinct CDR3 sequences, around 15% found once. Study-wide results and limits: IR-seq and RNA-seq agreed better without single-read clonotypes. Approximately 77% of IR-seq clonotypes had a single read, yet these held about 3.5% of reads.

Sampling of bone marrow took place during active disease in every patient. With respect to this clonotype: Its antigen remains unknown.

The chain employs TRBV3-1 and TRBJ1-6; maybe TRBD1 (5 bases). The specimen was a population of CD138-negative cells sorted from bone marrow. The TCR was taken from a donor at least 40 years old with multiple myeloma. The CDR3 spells CASSHGHGGNSPLHF. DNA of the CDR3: TGTGCCAGCAGCCACGGACACGGGGGGAATTCACCCCTCCACTTT.